This T cell receptor (beta chain) was documented in a study of monozygotic twins with inflammatory bowel disease. Each UMI, carrying a 6-nucleotide sample barcode, came from template switching. From its re-call of the 5' RACE reads, TCRdb lists each CDR3 protein once, without DNA. This table lists fewer than 450,000 distinct CDR3 sequences. Study conclusions and caveats: By inverse Simpson index, TCRbeta diversity was lower in IBD patients than in healthy co-twins. It was observed that concordant and discordant twins did not differ in repertoire similarity, possibly given limited power.

Germline CDR1 is SGHTA and CDR2 is FQGTGA. The CDR3 runs to 16 residues. Regarding this clonotype: The antigen remains undetermined.

This receptor was taken from a human donor with ulcerative colitis or Crohn's disease, or a healthy co-twin of an affected twin (not recorded which). The chain couples TRBV7-3 to TRBJ2-2; TCRdb calls TRBD1, which cannot be checked without DNA. Sequencing used blood. The CDR3 here is CASSKQGAANTGELFF.